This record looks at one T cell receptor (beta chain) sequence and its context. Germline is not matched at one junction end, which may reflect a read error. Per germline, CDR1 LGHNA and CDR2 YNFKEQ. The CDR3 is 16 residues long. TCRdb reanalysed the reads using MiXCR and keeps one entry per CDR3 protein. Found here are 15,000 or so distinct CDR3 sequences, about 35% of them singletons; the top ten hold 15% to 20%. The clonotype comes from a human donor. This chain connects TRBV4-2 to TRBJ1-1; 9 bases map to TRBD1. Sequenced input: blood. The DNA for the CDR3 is TGTGCCAACAGCCACGCTCGGGACAGGGTAGGCACTGAAGCTTTCTTT. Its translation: CANSHARDRVGTEAFF.